The entry below gives a single T cell receptor (beta chain) sequence along with its context. Its antigen is currently unknown. The CDR3 covers 15 residues. CDR1 is SGDLS and CDR2 is YYNGEE in the germline V gene. V was pared by 0 bases and J by 0 bases, with 9 bases between. This sample was taken from a study of T cells in Graves' hyperthyroidism and ophthalmopathy. Points from the study as a whole: Blood also held most thyroid clonotypes expanded beyond 0.001.

RNA transcripts gave rise to amplified TCR beta CDR3 regions. TCR CDR3 underwent first-round RT-PCR with the HTBI primer set. From the multiplex PCR reads, TCRdb called clonotypes with MiXCR, one entry per CDR3 protein. The table includes about 840,000 distinct CDR3 sequences, around 39% detected once. The TCR was taken from a man between 18 and 35 years old with Graves' hyperthyroidism. The chain has TRBV9 and TRBJ1-2, with D possibly being TRBD1 (5 bases). Sequencing used blood. CDR3 region: CASSVEGTSNYGYTF. Written as DNA, the CDR3 is TGTGCCAGCAGCGTAGAGGGGACCTCTAACTATGGCTACACCTTC.